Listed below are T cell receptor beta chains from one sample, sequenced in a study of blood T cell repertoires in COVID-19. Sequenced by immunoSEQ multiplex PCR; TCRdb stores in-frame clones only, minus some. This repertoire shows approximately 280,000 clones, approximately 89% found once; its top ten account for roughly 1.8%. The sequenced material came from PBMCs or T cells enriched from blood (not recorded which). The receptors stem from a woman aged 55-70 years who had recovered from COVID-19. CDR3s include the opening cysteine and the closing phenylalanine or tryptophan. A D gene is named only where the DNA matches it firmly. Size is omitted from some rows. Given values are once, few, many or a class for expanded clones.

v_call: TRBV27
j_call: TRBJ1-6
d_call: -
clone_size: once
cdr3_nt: TGTGCCAGCAGTTTATCCCCGGGGAAATCTAGGGCACCCCTCCACTTT
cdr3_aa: CASSLSPGKSRAPLHF

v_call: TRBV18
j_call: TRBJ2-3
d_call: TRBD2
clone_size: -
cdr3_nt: TGTGCCAGCTCACCAGCTAGCGGGAGGTCGGCAGATACGCAGTATTTT
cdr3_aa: CASSPASGRSADTQYF

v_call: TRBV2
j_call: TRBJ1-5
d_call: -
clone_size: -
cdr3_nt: TGTGCCAGCAGTTGGGGGCTGCGCGGCAATCAGCCCCAGCATTTT
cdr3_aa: CASSWGLRGNQPQHF

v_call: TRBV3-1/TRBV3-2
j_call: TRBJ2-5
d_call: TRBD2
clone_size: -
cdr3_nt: TGTGCCAGCAGCCGAGACCAACTAGCGGGGGTCGAGACCCAGTACTTC
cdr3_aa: CASSRDQLAGVETQYF

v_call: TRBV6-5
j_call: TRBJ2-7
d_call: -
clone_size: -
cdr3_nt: TGTGCCAGCAGCTTCAGCTACGAGCAGTACTTC
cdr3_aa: CASSFSYEQYF

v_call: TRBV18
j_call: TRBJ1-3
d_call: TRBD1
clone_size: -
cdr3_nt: TGTGCCAGCTCACCCGGGACAGTTGGAAACACCATATATTTT
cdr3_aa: CASSPGTVGNTIYF

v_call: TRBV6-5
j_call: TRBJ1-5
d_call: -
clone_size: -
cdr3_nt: TGTGCCAGCACCGATAGCCCCTATCAGCCCCAGCATTTT
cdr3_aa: CASTDSPYQPQHF

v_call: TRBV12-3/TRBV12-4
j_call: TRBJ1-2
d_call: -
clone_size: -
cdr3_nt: TGTGCCAGCAGTTTCAACATGGACTATGGCTACACCTTC
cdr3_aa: CASSFNMDYGYTF

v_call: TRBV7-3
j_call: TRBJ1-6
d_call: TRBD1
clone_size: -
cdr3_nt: TGTGCCAGCAGCCAGACCGGGACAGGGTATTCACCCCTCCACTTT
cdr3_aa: CASSQTGTGYSPLHF

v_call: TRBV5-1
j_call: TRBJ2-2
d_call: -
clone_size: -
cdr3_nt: TGCGCCAGCAGCTTTTTTCGCCCTGTGGGCTACCAGAACACCGGGGAGCTGTTTTTT
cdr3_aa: CASSFFRPVGYQNTGELFF

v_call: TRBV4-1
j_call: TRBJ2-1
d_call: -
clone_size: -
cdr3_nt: TGCGCCAGCAGCCTTTTAGACAATGAGCAGTTCTTC
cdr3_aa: CASSLLDNEQFF

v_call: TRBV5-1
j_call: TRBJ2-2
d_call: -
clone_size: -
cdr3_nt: TGCGCCAGCAGCCTCTCCGGGACTCCCGGGTCCGGGGAGCTGTTTTTT
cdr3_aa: CASSLSGTPGSGELFF

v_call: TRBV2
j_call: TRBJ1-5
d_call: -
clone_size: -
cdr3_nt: TGTGCCAGCAGTGAAGAGGTTCTAGGTCAGCCCCAGCATTTT
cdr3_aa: CASSEEVLGQPQHF

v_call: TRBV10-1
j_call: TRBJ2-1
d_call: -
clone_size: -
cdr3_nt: TGCGCCAGCAGTGAGTCCACCGACTACCAACGGTTCTTC
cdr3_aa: CASSESTDYQRFF

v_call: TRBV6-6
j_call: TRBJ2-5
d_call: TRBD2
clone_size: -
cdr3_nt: TGTGCCAACAGTCGACTAGCGGGGGCCTTCCAAGAGACCCAGTACTTC
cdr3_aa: CANSRLAGAFQETQYF

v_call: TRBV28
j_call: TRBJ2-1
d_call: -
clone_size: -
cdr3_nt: TGTGCCAGCAGTGGGGGGAGTGTGGCTCTAAATGAGCAGTTCTTC
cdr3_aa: CASSGGSVALNEQFF

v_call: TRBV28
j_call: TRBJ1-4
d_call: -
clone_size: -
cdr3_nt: TGTGCCAGCACCAACGCCCGGGGAGGTGTTGAAAAACTGTTTTTT
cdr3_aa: CASTNARGGVEKLFF